Sequencing of this T cell receptor (beta chain) was carried out in a study of Ad26.COV2.S vaccination and SARS-CoV-2 variants (dated by TCRdb to about 2021). Notes on the research overall: Donors in the vaccine arm were drawn from COV1001, a phase I-IIa trial of Ad26.COV2.S in healthy adults that was multicentre, randomized, double-blind and placebo-controlled. Ad26.COV2.S was administered intramuscularly at a dose of 5x10^10 or 1x10^11 viral particles, either as one shot or as two shots given 56 days apart. TCRbeta repertoire sequencing was used to assess the specificity and breadth of SARS-CoV-2-reactive T cell receptors after Ad26.COV2.S vaccination. A total of around 32 samples were included in the TCR-sequenced set, comprising some 20 Ad26.COV2.S vaccine recipients, 5 placebo recipients and 8 SARS-CoV-2 convalescent individuals. Trial participants were randomized into five groups of five: low-dose or high-dose Ad26.COV2.S given once or twice, or placebo on both occasions. Investigators did not know the trial group allocation while performing experiments and assessing outcomes. General conclusions and limits of the study: After vaccination, substantial breadth of spike-specific CD8+ and CD4+ T cell responses was reported. Spike-specific TCR breadth was higher in Ad26.COV2.S recipients than in placebo recipients (P = 0.0014). The study lacked the statistical power to compare responses across vaccine doses or regimens. Non-spike TCR breadth was comparable between vaccine and placebo recipients, consistent with the vaccine containing only spike. It was noted by the authors that total T cell responses may have been underestimated by the TCR breadth and depth analyses.

This specimen's treatment or condition label, per the study, means: approximately 18 received Ad26.COV2.S at low or high dose, single or two shots; roughly five received placebo; per-sample allocation not given. For vaccine and placebo recipients, the sequenced repertoires came from samples collected on day 63 after the first injection. Between 29 July and 7 August 2020, Cohort 1b enrolled 25 adults aged 18-55 years at one site in Boston, USA. Ad26.COV2.S was a replication-incompetent adenovirus type 26 vector expressing a prefusion-stabilized SARS-CoV-2 spike protein from the original Wuhan strain. In the case of this clone: Its target antigen remains unknown. No base quality information exists; no much larger clone differs at one position.

From its cysteine to its phenylalanine, the CDR3 spans 14 amino acids. Only the CDR3 DNA stays, 42 bases, in frame from base 1. For this chain, trimming is 4 bases at the V end and 4 bases at the J end, and the number of junction bases without a gene match is 3. CDR1 and CDR2 are drawn from the germline V gene: MGHRA, YSYEKL. TCRbeta CDR3 regions were sequenced with the immunoSEQ Assay. After extraction, genomic DNA underwent amplification by bias-controlled multiplex PCR, followed by high-throughput sequencing. Per the authors' processing: To quantify the absolute abundance of every unique TCRbeta CDR3 region, sequences were collapsed and filtered. T cell fraction was estimated by normalizing TCRbeta template counts to usable DNA, with usable DNA measured through amplification of reference genes found in all nucleated cells. Repertoire TCRs were annotated as SARS-CoV-2-specific by exact matching of V gene, CDR3 amino acid sequence and J gene to a known reactive TCR set. The reference SARS-CoV-2 TCR set came from MIRA and was filtered for enrichment in COVID-19-positive ImmuneCODE repertoires, removing public or cross-reactive TCRs. Drawing on the MIRA antigens, annotated TCRs were analysed further at the level of specific ORF or position within ORF. Depth was the summed frequency of annotated unique rearrangements, while breadth was defined as annotated unique rearrangements over total unique productive rearrangements. Two-sided Wilcoxon rank-sum tests were used to compare TCR breadth between groups. TCRdb holds this immuneACCESS table with in-frame rearrangements only. Some clones are missing; in checked studies, unresolved V genes explain under half, and the rest has no known cause. V and J calls and clone size are those listed in that table; D and trimming were worked out from the DNA. Recorded for this sample are under 400,000 clones; 87% of them occurred a single time. Approximately 3.6% of the sample belongs to the ten largest clones.

The receptor was derived from a person between 18 and 59 years old who received the Ad26.COV2.S COVID-19 vaccine or a placebo. Sequences were derived from peripheral blood, sampled in a trial of Ad26.COV2.S vaccine versus placebo. The rearranged chain carries TRBV4-1 and TRBJ1-2; 10 bases in the junction line up with TRBD1. The sequence in DNA is TGCGCCAGCAGCCCGGACAGGGGGGTCTATGGCTACACCTTC. The encoded protein is CASSPDRGVYGYTF.